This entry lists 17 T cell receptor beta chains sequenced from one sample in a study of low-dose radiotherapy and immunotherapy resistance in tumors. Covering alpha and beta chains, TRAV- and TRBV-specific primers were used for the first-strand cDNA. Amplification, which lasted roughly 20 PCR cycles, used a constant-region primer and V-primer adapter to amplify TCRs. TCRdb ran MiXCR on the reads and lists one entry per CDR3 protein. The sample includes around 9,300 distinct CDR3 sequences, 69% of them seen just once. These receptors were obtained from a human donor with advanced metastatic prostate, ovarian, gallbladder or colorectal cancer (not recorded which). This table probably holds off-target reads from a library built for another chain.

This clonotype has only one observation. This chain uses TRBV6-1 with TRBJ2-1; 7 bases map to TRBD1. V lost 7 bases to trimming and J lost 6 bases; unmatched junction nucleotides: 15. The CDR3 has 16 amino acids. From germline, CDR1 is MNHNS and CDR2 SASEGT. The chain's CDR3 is CASTLTTDRPRNEQFF. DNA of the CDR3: TGTGCCAGCACCCTAACGACGGACAGGCCGCGCAATGAGCAGTTCTTC.

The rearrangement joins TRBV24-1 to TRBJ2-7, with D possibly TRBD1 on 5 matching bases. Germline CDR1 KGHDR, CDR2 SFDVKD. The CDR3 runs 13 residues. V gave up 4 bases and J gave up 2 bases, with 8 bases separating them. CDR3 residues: CATSDQGTYEQYF. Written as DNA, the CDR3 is TGTGCCACCAGTGACCAGGGAACCTACGAGCAGTACTTC.

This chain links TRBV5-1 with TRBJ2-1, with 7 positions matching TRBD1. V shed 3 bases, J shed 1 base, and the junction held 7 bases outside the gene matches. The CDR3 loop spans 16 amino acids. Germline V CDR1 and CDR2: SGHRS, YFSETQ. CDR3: CASSSRQGGSYNEQFF. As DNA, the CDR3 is TGCGCCAGCAGCTCCAGACAGGGTGGTTCCTACAATGAGCAGTTCTTC.

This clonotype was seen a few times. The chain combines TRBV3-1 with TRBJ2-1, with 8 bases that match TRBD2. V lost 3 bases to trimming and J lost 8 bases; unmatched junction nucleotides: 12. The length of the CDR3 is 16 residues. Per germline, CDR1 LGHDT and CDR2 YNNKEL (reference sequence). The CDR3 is CASSQYFGGAGDEQFF. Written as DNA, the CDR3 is TGTGCCAGCAGCCAGTATTTCGGGGGGGCCGGGGATGAGCAGTTCTTC.

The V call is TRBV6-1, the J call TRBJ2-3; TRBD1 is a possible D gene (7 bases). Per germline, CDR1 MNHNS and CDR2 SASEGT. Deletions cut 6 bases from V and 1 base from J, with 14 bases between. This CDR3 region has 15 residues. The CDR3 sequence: CASRQGTLRTDTQYF. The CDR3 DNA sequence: TGTGCCAGCAGACAGGGGACTCTACGCACAGATACGCAGTATTTT.

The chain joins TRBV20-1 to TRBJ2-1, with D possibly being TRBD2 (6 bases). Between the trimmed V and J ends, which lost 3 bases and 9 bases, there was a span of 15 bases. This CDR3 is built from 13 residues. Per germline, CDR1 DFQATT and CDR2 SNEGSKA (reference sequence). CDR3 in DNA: TGCAGTGCTAGGTGTCGGGGGATCGCTGAGCAGTTCTTC. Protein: CSARCRGIAEQFF.

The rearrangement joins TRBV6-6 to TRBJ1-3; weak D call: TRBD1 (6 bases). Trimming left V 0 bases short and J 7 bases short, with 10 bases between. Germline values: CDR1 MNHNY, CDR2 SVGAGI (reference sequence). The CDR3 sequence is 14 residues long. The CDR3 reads CASSYSEGGNTIYF. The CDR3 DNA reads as TGTGCCAGCAGTTACTCAGAAGGGGGGAACACCATATATTTT.

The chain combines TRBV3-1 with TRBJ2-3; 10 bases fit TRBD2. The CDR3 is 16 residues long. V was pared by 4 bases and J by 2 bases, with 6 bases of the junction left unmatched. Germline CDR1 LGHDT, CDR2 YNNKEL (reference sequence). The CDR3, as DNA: TGTGCCAGCAGCCTGGCTAGCGGGAGAATCACAGATACGCAGTATTTT. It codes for CASSLASGRITDTQYF.

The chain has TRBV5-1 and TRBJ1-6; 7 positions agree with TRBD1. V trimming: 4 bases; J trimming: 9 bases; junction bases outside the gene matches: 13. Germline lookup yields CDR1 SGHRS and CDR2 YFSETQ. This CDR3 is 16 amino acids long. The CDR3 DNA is TGCGCCAGCAGCCCAAGTCAGGGGGGTTCAAGTTCACCCCTCCACTTT. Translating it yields CASSPSQGGSSSPLHF.

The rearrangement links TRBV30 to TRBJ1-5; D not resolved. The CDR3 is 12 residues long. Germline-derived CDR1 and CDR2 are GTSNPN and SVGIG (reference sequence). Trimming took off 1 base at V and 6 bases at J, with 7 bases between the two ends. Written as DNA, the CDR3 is TGTGCCTGGAGTGATTGGGGTCAGCCCCAGCATTTT. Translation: CAWSDWGQPQHF.

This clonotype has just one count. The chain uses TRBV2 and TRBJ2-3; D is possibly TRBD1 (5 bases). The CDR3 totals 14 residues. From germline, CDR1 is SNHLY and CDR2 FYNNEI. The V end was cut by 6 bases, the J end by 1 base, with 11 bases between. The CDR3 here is CASSQGARTDTQYF. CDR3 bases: TGTGCCAGCAGCCAGGGCGCGCGCACAGATACGCAGTATTTT.

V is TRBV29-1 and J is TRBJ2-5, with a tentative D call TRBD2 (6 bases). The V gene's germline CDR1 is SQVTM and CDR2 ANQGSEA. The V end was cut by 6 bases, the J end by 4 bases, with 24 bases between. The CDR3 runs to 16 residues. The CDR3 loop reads CSVVPPGQGGLETQYF. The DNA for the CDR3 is TGCAGCGTAGTACCCCCGGGGCAGGGAGGCTTAGAGACCCAGTACTTC. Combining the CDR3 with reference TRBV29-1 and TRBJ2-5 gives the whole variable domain SAVISQKPSRDICQRGTSLTIQCQVDSQVTMMFWYRQQPGQSLTLIATANQGSEATYESGFVIDKFPISRPNLTFSTLTVSNMSPEDSSIYLCSVVPPGQGGLETQYFGPGTRLLVL.

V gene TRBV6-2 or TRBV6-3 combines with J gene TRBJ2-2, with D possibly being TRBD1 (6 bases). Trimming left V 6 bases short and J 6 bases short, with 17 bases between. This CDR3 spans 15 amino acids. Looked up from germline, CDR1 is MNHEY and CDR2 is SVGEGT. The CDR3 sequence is CASSYREILAGELFF. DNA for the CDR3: TGTGCCAGCAGCTACAGGGAAATCTTGGCCGGGGAGCTGTTTTTT.

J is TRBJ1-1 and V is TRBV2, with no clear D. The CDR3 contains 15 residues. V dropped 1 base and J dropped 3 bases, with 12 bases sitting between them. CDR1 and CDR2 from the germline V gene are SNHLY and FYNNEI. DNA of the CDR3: TGTGCCAGCAGTGAAGTCTACTTCTCGGACACTGAAGCTTTCTTT. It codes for CASSEVYFSDTEAFF.

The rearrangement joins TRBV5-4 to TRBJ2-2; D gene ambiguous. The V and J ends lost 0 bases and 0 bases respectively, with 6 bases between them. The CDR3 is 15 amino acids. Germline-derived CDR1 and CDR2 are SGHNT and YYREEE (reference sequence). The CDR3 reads CASSLATANTGELFF. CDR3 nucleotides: TGTGCCAGCAGCTTGGCTACCGCGAACACCGGGGAGCTGTTTTTT.

The CDR3 DNA reads as TGTGCCAGCAGCTTAACTCGCGGGGAGACCCAGTACTTC. Translation gives CASSLTRGETQYF. The chain carries TRBV11-2 and TRBJ2-5, with D maybe TRBD2 (5 bases). Germline CDR1 is SGHAT and CDR2 is FQNNGV. V lost 2 bases and J 5 bases, leaving 9 bases between the germline ends. The CDR3 is 13 amino acids.

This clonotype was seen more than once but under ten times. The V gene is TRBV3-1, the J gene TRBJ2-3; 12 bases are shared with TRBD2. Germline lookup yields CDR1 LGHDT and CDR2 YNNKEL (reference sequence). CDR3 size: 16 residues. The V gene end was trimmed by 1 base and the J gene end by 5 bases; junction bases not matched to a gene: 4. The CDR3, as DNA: TGTGCCAGCAGCCAAGGGCTAGCGGGGGGGGTAGATACGCAGTATTTT. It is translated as CASSQGLAGGVDTQYF.